This T cell receptor beta chain was observed in a study of molecular identifiers for immune sequencing clone quantification. TCRdb processed the PCR reads anew with MiXCR; each CDR3 protein has one entry. The repertoire includes about 640,000 distinct CDR3 sequences, approximately 20% of them detected once, and roughly 0.85% sits in the top ten. CDR3 length equals 15 residues. From germline, CDR1 is SGDLS and CDR2 YYNGEE. Trimming took off 0 bases at V and 2 bases at J, with 10 bases between the two ends. This clonotype was recorded at least ten times. Its antigen is currently unknown. Study-wide results and limits: The study found clones above 20 RNA copies held over 98% of effector molecules and under 1% in naive cells.

The chain uses TRBV9 and TRBJ2-3, with TRBD2 as a possible D gene (5 bases). The specimen sequenced was naive CD8+ T cells from blood, with Jurkat cell RNA spiked in. Subset meaning: FACS-sorted CD8+CD4-CCR7+CD45RA+ naive T cells. The sequence derives from a human donor in good health. Some libraries in this study had Jurkat cell RNA spiked in. CDR3 residues: CASSVDGDTTDTQYF. CDR3 coding DNA: TGTGCCAGCAGCGTAGACGGGGATACCACAGATACGCAGTATTTT.